The next 8 T cell receptor beta chains were all read from a single sample in a study of blood T cell repertoires in COVID-19. Libraries were prepared by immunoSEQ multiplex PCR; TCRdb keeps only in-frame clonotypes and omits some of them. Among 350,000 to 400,000 clones listed, approximately 86% were seen once. Sequenced input: peripheral blood. These TCRs come from a woman aged 55-70 years with COVID-19, enrolled during active disease.

V gene TRBV19 combines with J gene TRBJ1-2; no firm D call. V was shortened by 0 bases and J by 0 bases, with 11 bases between the two germline ends. The CDR3 covers 16 residues. Looked up from germline, CDR1 is LNHDA and CDR2 is SQIVND (reference sequence). The CDR3 sequence is CASSIDPSTANYGYTF. The CDR3 DNA sequence: TGTGCCAGTAGTATAGATCCCAGTACAGCTAACTATGGCTACACCTTC.

The V gene is TRBV5-8, the J gene TRBJ1-3, with D unclear. Trimming took off 4 bases at V and 5 bases at J, with 10 bases between the two ends. The CDR3 has 13 residues. From germline, CDR1 is SGHTS and CDR2 YDEGEE. The CDR3: CASSINFRNTIYF. As DNA, the CDR3 is TGTGCCAGCAGCATCAATTTCCGAAACACCATATATTTT.

The chain has TRBV7-9 and TRBJ1-2, with 7 bases fitting TRBD1. V shed 3 bases and J 0 bases; nucleotides not matched to a gene: 4. The CDR3 covers 15 residues. Germline CDR1 is SEHNR and CDR2 is FQNEAQ (reference sequence). Here the CDR3 DNA reads TGTGCCAGCAGCTTTGGGACAGTGACTAACTATGGCTACACCTTC. It is translated as CASSFGTVTNYGYTF.

This sequence joins TRBV7-2 and TRBJ1-2, with 8 nucleotides matching TRBD1. Germline V gene lookup returns CDR1 SGHTA and CDR2 FQGNSA. The CDR3 has 14 amino acids. V shed 2 bases, J shed 10 bases, and the junction held 9 bases outside the gene matches. CDR3 in DNA: TGTGCCAGCAGCTTATACCGACAGGGGACCCACTACACCTTC. Residues: CASSLYRQGTHYTF.

This chain joins TRBV29-1 and TRBJ2-3, with D hard to call. CDR3 length: 14 residues. The germline V gene has CDR1 SQVTM and CDR2 ANQGSEA. Trimming removed 0 bases at V and 2 bases at J, with 9 bases between. The CDR3 spells CSVEEVQITDTQYF. The CDR3 DNA follows: TGCAGCGTTGAAGAGGTCCAGATCACAGATACGCAGTATTTT.

This chain uses TRBV27 with TRBJ2-7; 9 positions agree with TRBD1. The CDR3 spans 14 residues. With 3 bases clipped from V and 7 bases from J, the junction kept 7 bases outside the gene matches. The germline CDR1 and CDR2 sequences are MNHEY and SMNVEV (reference sequence). CDR3 region: CASSLVGQGFEQYF. DNA of the CDR3: TGTGCCAGCAGTTTGGTGGGACAGGGTTTTGAGCAGTACTTC.

V gene TRBV20-1 combines with J gene TRBJ2-7, with TRBD1 matching 7 bases. Germline V gene sequence: CDR1 DFQATT, CDR2 SNEGSKA (reference sequence). Unmatched junction bases numbered 6, after V lost 3 bases and J lost 4 bases. The CDR3 spans 13 residues. CDR3: CSASPGTAYEQYF. In DNA form, the CDR3 reads TGCAGTGCTAGTCCCGGGACAGCTTACGAGCAGTACTTC.

In its sample, this clone was seen once. The chain uses TRBV4-1 and TRBJ1-6; D remains unclear. Germline V gene sequence: CDR1 MGHRA, CDR2 YSYEKL. V was pared by 4 bases and J by 0 bases, with 19 bases between. CDR3 length equals 19 residues. CDR3 protein: CASSPKLPQVYSYNSPLHF. The CDR3 DNA sequence: TGCGCCAGCAGCCCCAAATTACCGCAGGTTTACTCCTATAATTCACCCCTCCACTTT.